Following are 8 T cell receptor beta chains from one sample sequenced in a study of shared clonotypes between healthy human individuals. Repertoires were generated with immunoSEQ multiplex PCR, while TCRdb's copy carries only in-frame clones and drops some. The repertoire has roughly 1.4 million clones, approximately 98.5% of them found once; the top ten carry 0.36%. Sequenced material: naive CD4+ T cells sorted from blood. Noted subset: CD45RA+ positively selected. All receptors derive from a man aged 30-40 years in good health.

Written as DNA, the CDR3 is TGTGCCAGTAGTACGAGCGGGAGCACCACAGATACGCAGTATTTT. This encodes CASSTSGSTTDTQYF. The chain recombines TRBV19 with TRBJ2-3; 8 bases are a match to TRBD2. Germline V gives CDR1 LNHDA, CDR2 SQIVND (reference sequence). V lost 4 bases, J lost 2 bases, and 5 bases stayed unmatched. CDR3 length: 15 amino acids.

The V call is TRBV10-1, the J call TRBJ1-2, with a tentative D call TRBD1 (6 bases). The germline V gene encodes CDR1 WNHNN and CDR2 SYGVQD (reference sequence). V dropped 2 bases and J dropped 8 bases, with 12 bases sitting between them. The CDR3 has 13 residues. For the CDR3, the DNA is TGCGCCAGCAGTGAGCCCCAGGGGACCGGCTACACCTTC. This gives the protein CASSEPQGTGYTF.

The J gene is TRBJ1-1, the V gene TRBV7-9; D might be TRBD1 (6 bases). The CDR3 loop spans 17 amino acids. Trimming took 5 bases from V and 4 from J, leaving 23 bases between them. Germline V gives CDR1 SEHNR, CDR2 FQNEAQ (reference sequence). DNA of the CDR3: TGTGCCAGCAGCGGTAGACAGGCGGCGAATGCGATCACTGAAGCTTTCTTT. Protein sequence: CASSGRQAANAITEAFF.

DNA of the CDR3: TGTGCCAGCAGCTCTCGAACTGAAGCTTTCTTT. Translated, it gives CASSSRTEAFF. The chain uses TRBV6-6 and TRBJ1-1; D is unresolved. The germline V gene has CDR1 MNHNY and CDR2 SVGAGI (reference sequence). V lost 6 bases to trimming and J lost 5 bases, with 7 bases between them. The CDR3 sequence is 11 residues long.

This clone appeared a single time. The chain has TRBV10-2 and TRBJ2-5, with 8 positions matching TRBD2. Trimming took 6 bases from V and 0 from J; bases not matched to a gene: 6. In germline, CDR1 is WSHSY, CDR2 SAAADI. CDR3 length equals 15 residues. CDR3 in DNA: TGCGCCAGCAGGCCGGGGGGGATGTACCAAGAGACCCAGTACTTC. Amino acids: CASRPGGMYQETQYF.

V and J are TRBV9 and TRBJ2-1; 7 nucleotides line up with TRBD2. V lost 2 bases and J lost 7; bases outside the gene matches: 12. Germline CDR1 is SGDLS and CDR2 is YYNGEE. The length of the CDR3 is 16 residues. The CDR3 reads CASSVDGGSWSNEQFF. CDR3 nucleotide sequence: TGTGCCAGCAGCGTTGACGGCGGGAGTTGGAGTAATGAGCAGTTCTTC.

This chain joins TRBV6-1 and TRBJ2-7, with D maybe TRBD2 (5 bases). V lost 9 bases, J lost 3 bases, and 15 bases lay in between. This CDR3 has 13 residues. Germline CDR1 is MNHNS and CDR2 is SASEGT. CDR3 nucleotide sequence: TGTGCCAGTCGGGCGCCGAGCGGCTACGAGCAGTACTTC. Protein: CASRAPSGYEQYF.

The CDR3 loop is CASSLAGKDGYTF. CDR3 in DNA: TGTGCCAGCAGCTTGGCCGGGAAGGATGGCTACACCTTC. The chain joins TRBV5-6 to TRBJ1-2; D call uncertain. This CDR3 is built from 13 residues. CDR1 SGHDT and CDR2 YYEEEE come from the germline V gene. Trimming took off 0 bases at V and 6 bases at J, with 9 bases between the two ends.